The clone carrying this T cell receptor (beta chain) was detected only once. Antigen specificity is unknown. Germline is not matched at one junction end, which may reflect a read error. Starting material of 400 to 600 ng total RNA yielded TCR beta cDNA via a constant-region primer. Three-round nested multiplex PCR performed with slightly modified ARM-PCR produced the TCR beta libraries. Running roughly 10 cycles apiece, the first two PCR rounds relied on TRBV1-TRBV30 forward primers together with a C-beta reverse primer. MiXCR was run by TCRdb on the multiplex PCR reads, yielding one entry per CDR3 protein. This table holds 25,000 to 30,000 distinct CDR3 sequences, roughly 80% found once. This specimen comes from a study of tumor-infiltrating lymphocytes in primary liver carcinoma. General observations from the study: Roughly 7-25% of top clones, and no more, occurred in all five tumor regions.

Investigators took RNA and DNA out together from roughly 20-30 mg of unsorted bulk tissue. The germline V gene encodes CDR1 SGHAT and CDR2 FQNNGV. This CDR3 comprises 16 residues. The source of this sequence is a man in his forties with primary liver carcinoma and hepatitis B virus infection. The chain recombines TRBV11-2 with TRBJ2-5; 11 positions agree with TRBD2. Sequences were obtained from liver tumor tissue from sampling region 3. Subset denoted: tumor region T3, left-lateral pole. The CDR3, as DNA: TGTGCTAGGAGCCAAACTCCTAGCGGGGGGAAAGAGACCCAGTGCTTC. Translated, it gives CARSQTPSGGKETQCF.